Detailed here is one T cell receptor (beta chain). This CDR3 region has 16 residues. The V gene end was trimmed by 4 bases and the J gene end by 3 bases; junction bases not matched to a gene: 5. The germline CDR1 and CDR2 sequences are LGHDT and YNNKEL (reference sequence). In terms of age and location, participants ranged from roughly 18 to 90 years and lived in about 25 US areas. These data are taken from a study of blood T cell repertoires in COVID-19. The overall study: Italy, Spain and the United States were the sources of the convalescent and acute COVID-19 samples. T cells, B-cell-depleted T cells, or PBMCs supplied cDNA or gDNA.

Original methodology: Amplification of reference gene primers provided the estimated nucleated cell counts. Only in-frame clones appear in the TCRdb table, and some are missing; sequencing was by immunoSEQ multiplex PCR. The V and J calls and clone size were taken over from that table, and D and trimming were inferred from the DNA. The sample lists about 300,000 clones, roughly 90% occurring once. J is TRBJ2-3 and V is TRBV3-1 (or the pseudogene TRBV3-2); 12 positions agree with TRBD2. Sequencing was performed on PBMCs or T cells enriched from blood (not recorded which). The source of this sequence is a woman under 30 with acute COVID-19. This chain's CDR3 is CASSRSTSGGTDTQYF. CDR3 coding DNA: TGTGCCAGCAGCCGTTCGACTAGCGGGGGTACAGATACGCAGTATTTT.